Sequencing of this T cell receptor (beta chain) was carried out in a study of OX40 agonist ivuxolimab in advanced cancers. Looked up from germline, CDR1 is SGDLS and CDR2 is YYNGEE. The CDR3 is made up of 14 amino acids. Trimming left V 3 bases short and J 6 bases short, with 13 bases between. Worth noting for this clone: Its antigen remains unknown.

Findings of the study overall: CD8+ T cells averaged more expanded clones than CD4+.

The repertoire was sequenced with immunoSEQ multiplex PCR; TCRdb's copy has only in-frame clones and lacks some. The sample lists 35,000 to 50,000 clones; roughly 86% were seen once. This clonotype was obtained from an adult with an advanced solid tumor such as melanoma, head and neck, liver or kidney cancer. The sample in question was CD4+ or CD8+ T cells sorted from blood, obtained in a trial of the OX40 agonist ivuxolimab. The chain joins TRBV9 to TRBJ1-5; D is perhaps TRBD1 (6 bases). The CDR3 protein is CASSEGGSGQPQHF. DNA for the CDR3: TGTGCCAGCAGCGAGGGGGGATCGGGTCAGCCCCAGCATTTT.